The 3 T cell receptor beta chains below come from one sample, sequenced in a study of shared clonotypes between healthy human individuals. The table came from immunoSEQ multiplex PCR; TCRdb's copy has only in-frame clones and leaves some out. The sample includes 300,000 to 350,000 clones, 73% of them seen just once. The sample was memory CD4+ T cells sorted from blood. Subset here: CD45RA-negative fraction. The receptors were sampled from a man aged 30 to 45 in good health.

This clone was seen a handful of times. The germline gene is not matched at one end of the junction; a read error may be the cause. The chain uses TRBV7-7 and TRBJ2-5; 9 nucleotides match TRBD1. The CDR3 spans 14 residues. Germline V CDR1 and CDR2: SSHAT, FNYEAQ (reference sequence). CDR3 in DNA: TGTGCTAGCAGCTTGACAGGGGGCCAAGAGACCCAGTACTTC. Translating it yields CASSLTGGQETQYF.

CDR3 in amino acids: CASSLGWGERYGYTF. The CDR3 DNA follows: TGTGCCAGCAGCTTGGGCTGGGGGGAGCGCTATGGCTACACCTTC. The chain couples TRBV7-8 to TRBJ1-2, with D possibly TRBD1 on 5 matching bases. This CDR3 spans 15 amino acids. Trimming left V 3 bases short and J 4 bases short, with 15 bases between. Germline assignment: CDR1 SGHVS and CDR2 FQNEAQ.

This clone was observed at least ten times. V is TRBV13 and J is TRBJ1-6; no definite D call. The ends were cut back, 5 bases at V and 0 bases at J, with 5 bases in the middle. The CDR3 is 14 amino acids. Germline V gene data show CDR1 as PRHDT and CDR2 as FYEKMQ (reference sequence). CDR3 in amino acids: CASSQTSYNSPLHF. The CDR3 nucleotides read TGTGCCAGCAGCCAAACCTCCTATAATTCACCCCTCCACTTT.